This TCR beta chain was sequenced during a study of identical twins (dated by TCRdb to the mid-2010s). Looking at the study overall: To test whether fetal clonotypes persist, this study deep-sequenced TCR alpha and beta repertoires from monozygotic twins, from unrelated adults of various ages, and from cord blood. To rule out contamination, the twin experiments were replicated at different times with different library preparation protocols.

For this clonotype: It lacks a known antigen. No per-base quality is available; no much larger clone lies one base away.

Spanning cysteine to phenylalanine, the CDR3 consists of 12 amino acids. Just CDR3 DNA is preserved here, 36 bases in frame from base 1. V is cut by 9 bases and J by 3 bases, and the space between the germline ends is 12 bases. Based on the germline V gene, the CDR1 and CDR2 sequences are MDHEN and SYDVKM. Libraries were made using 5' RACE. Reads for this sample came from an Illumina HiSeq 2000. Template switching introduced a universal primer binding site; the final cDNA contained a unique molecular identifier, enabling accurate counting of TCR cDNA molecules. First-strand cDNA for TCR alpha and beta chains was synthesized from specific primers in the conserved constant-segment region. Each cDNA library was double barcoded, with a SMART-Mk sample barcode plus Illumina barcodes, to control for contamination. TruSeq adapter sequences, together with Illumina sample barcodes, were added in two successive PCR steps. Sequencing of the TCR alpha and beta cDNA libraries was done on the Illumina HiSeq platform using custom primers. On the authors' methods: MiGEC processed the raw reads to extract unique molecular identifiers, while MiXCR was used to determine the CDR3 positions. For each individual, recombination models were inferred using an EM algorithm with the repgenHMM and IGoR tools. The analysis of shared clonotypes was done with the tcR package in R, with sharing normalized by the product of cloneset sizes. To study raw recombination without the effects of thymic and clonal selection, out-of-frame nonproductive sequences were analyzed. TCRdb reprocessing: public reads trimmed at Q25 with fastp, clones called with MiXCR, in-frame beta chains kept. When rows share a CDR3 protein, they turn into one entry using the most common DNA and genes. The V and J calls here are based on TCRdb, not the publication. The sample table contains over 500,000 distinct CDR3 sequences; only one count was recorded for less than 25% of them. 0.75% to 0.95% of the sample rests with the top ten.

Overall study outcomes, separate from this receptor: Excess twin sharing in beta out-of-frame sequences was weaker because fewer shared sequences lowered the signal-to-noise ratio. Because the same donors could not be followed over many years, the conclusions relied on cross-sectional statistical analysis. Invariant T cells such as MAIT and iNKT could partly confound zero-insertion analyses, though diverse VJ usage argued against this for most clonotypes. Out-of-frame TCR alpha sequences shared between twins showed an excess of low generation-probability sequences compared with coincidental sharing between unrelated individuals. Abundant cord blood beta clonotypes carried fewer insertions; young adult naive repertoires showed a weaker similar trend, while memory repertoires showed none. Recombination models systematically underestimated out-of-frame TCR alpha sharing in monozygotic twins but agreed with sharing between unrelated individuals.

Every donor in the study was a healthy Caucasian. Three pairs of female monozygotic twins, all aged roughly 18 to 29 years, made up the twin cohort. Positive isolation kits from Invitrogen were used to isolate the CD4+ and CD8+ T cell populations. The data also belong to a second study, concerning T cells expressing NK-cell markers. Taken from the second paper: Three sorted T-cell subsets (CD3+CD56+NKG2C+, CD3+CD56+NKG2C- and CD3+CD56-NKG2C+) from several donors had their TCR beta-chain repertoires profiled. Of the eight sequenced donors, seven were found to be HCMV-seropositive and one was found to be HCMV-seronegative. In several experiments an anti-gammadeltaTCR antibody was added to restrict sorting to alphabetaTCR-expressing T cells. In several donors, the dominant CD3+CD56+NKG2C+ clonotypes were among the top 10 CD8+ clonotypes and accounted for about 1.0-7.5% of CD8+ T cells. Those dominant clonotypes were again the most abundant among CD3+CD56-NKG2C+ cells in four donors, at roughly 25-65%. Whether the expanded NKG2C-expressing T cell clones were specific for HCMV antigens remained unclear. The study sequenced eight donors, all healthy volunteers chosen at random: three men and five women. HCMV-specific IgG was detected in serum with a commercial ELISA kit to determine HCMV serostatus. MIGEC handled demultiplexing of the reads and grouping by UMI, while MiTCR was used to assemble and quantify clonotypes. To exclude erroneous sequences, only TCR cDNA sequences supported by at least two reads were retained. The tcR package was used for downstream repertoire analysis, and clonotypes were matched across fractions by CDR3 nucleotide sequence plus V segment. VDJmatch was used to annotate antigen specificity against VDJdb, with one amino acid substitution in CDR3 allowed.

The V and J segments used are TRBV28 and TRBJ2-7, with TRBD2 as a weak D call on 5 bases. The TCR was taken from a woman between 18 and 29 years old in good health. The sample consisted of CD4+ T cells sorted from blood. The DNA sequence follows: TGTGCCAGTCGGACGGGAAACTACGAGCAGTACTTC. Its protein product is CASRTGNYEQYF.